These 12 T cell receptor beta chains originate from one sample sequenced in a study of vaccination effects on CD4 cells after COVID-19. No antigen has been identified for these receptors. Data came from immunoSEQ multiplex PCR; TCRdb stores just in-frame clones and leaves some out. The sample records about 45,000 clones, around 75% being singletons. Within the ViraFEST assay, antigen-specific CD4+ T cells underwent expansion with viral peptide pools prior to sequencing. CD4+ T cells were isolated after less than 12 days of culture. According to PCR results, the person was infected with SARS-CoV-2 between March and December 2020. The source material was CD4+ T cells from PBMCs cultured with a peptide pool, sampled before COVID-19 vaccination. Every receptor here comes from a human donor who had a prior SARS-CoV-2 infection.

The count of this clone is one. This sequence joins TRBV6-2 or TRBV6-3 and TRBJ1-5, with D unclear. Trimming took off 5 bases at V and 3 bases at J, with 8 bases between the two ends. CDR1 MNHEY and CDR2 SVGEGT come from the germline V gene. This CDR3 spans 13 amino acids. CDR3: CASSGQFNQPQHF. The CDR3 coding sequence is TGTGCCAGCAGTGGGCAGTTCAATCAGCCCCAGCATTTT.

This clone was found a few times. The V call is TRBV11-3, the J call TRBJ2-2; D is ambiguous. V lost 3 bases and J lost 6, with 8 bases in between. CDR1 is SGHNT, CDR2 YENEEA, per germline. The CDR3 totals 13 residues. The CDR3 protein is CASSFSGSGELFF. The CDR3 bases are TGTGCCAGCAGCTTTTCCGGGTCCGGGGAGCTGTTTTTT. Looking up the rest from reference TRBV11-3 and TRBJ2-2 gives the full variable domain: EAGVVQSPRYKIIEKKQPVAFWCNPISGHNTLYWYLQNLGQGPELLIRYENEEAVDDSQLPKDRFSAERLKGVDSTLKIQPAELGDSAVYLCASSFSGSGELFFGEGSRLTVL.

The J gene is TRBJ1-4, the V gene TRBV7-2; TRBD1 is a possible D gene (5 bases). CDR3 length: 14 amino acids. Trimming left V 2 bases short and J 11 bases short, with 15 bases between. The germline V gene encodes CDR1 SGHTA and CDR2 FQGNSA. The CDR3 nucleotides read TGTGCCAGCAGCTTATACGGGCAGGGATGGAAACTGTTTTTT. This codes for CASSLYGQGWKLFF.

The chain couples TRBV19 to TRBJ2-1; TRBD2 is a possible D gene (6 bases). V lost 6 bases to trimming and J lost 9 bases, with 12 bases between them. From germline, CDR1 is LNHDA and CDR2 SQIVND (reference sequence). The length of the CDR3 is 12 residues. CDR3 amino acids: CASSGGGIEQFF. The CDR3 nucleotides read TGTGCCAGTAGCGGTGGGGGGATTGAGCAGTTCTTC.

The V call is TRBV6-4, the J call TRBJ1-1; D is possibly TRBD1 (5 bases). Germline V gives CDR1 MRHNA, CDR2 SNTAGT. This CDR3 has 17 residues. The V and J ends lost 2 bases and 1 base respectively, with 17 bases between them. The CDR3: CASSDTPFRGANTEAFF. CDR3 bases: TGTGCCAGCAGTGACACACCGTTTAGGGGCGCGAACACTGAAGCTTTCTTT.

This clone was detected once. This chain joins TRBV5-1 and TRBJ2-3, with D hard to call. CDR1 SGHRS and CDR2 YFSETQ come from the germline V gene. Trimming pared 4 bases from V and 5 bases from J, leaving 11 bases between. The CDR3 extends over 13 amino acids. The CDR3 DNA reads TGCGCCAGCAGCATACAGACTGGAGATACGCAGTATTTT. Amino acid sequence: CASSIQTGDTQYF.

In its sample, this clone was seen a few times. The V and J genes are TRBV14 and TRBJ1-2; D uncertain. The CDR3 loop spans 13 amino acids. The V and J ends lost 0 bases and 8 bases respectively, with 10 bases between them. Germline V gene data show CDR1 as SGHDN and CDR2 as FVKESK. In nucleotides, the CDR3 is TGTGCCAGCAGCCAAGACGACCTGGAGGGCTACACCTTC. It yields the protein CASSQDDLEGYTF.

V is TRBV2 and J is TRBJ2-3; 13 bases align to TRBD2. The V gene end was trimmed by 8 bases and the J gene end by 3 bases; junction bases not matched to a gene: 14. The CDR3 covers 18 residues. The V gene's germline CDR1 is SNHLY and CDR2 FYNNEI. The CDR3 here is CASGYFRTSGRGTDTQYF. The DNA for the CDR3 is TGTGCCAGCGGATACTTCCGGACTAGCGGGAGAGGTACAGATACGCAGTATTTT.

The J gene is TRBJ2-7, the V gene TRBV7-9; TRBD2 matches 10 bases. The CDR3 contains 16 residues. V gave up 4 bases and J gave up 2 bases; unmatched junction bases: 8. Looked up from germline, CDR1 is SEHNR and CDR2 is FQNEAQ (reference sequence). The CDR3 DNA reads TGTGCCAGCAGCTCCTTCCGGGGACTAGCGCCCTACGAGCAGTACTTC. Amino acid sequence: CASSSFRGLAPYEQYF.

This chain uses TRBV5-1 with TRBJ2-1; 7 bases fit TRBD1. The CDR3 has 15 residues. Looked up from germline, CDR1 is SGHRS and CDR2 is YFSETQ. Losses at the gene ends were 0 bases for V and 4 bases for J; bases not matched to a gene: 4. The CDR3 nucleotides are TGCGCCAGCAGCTTGGAAGGGGGCGGGTACAATGAGCAGTTCTTC. Protein product: CASSLEGGGYNEQFF. The whole variable domain, filled in from reference TRBV5-1 and TRBJ2-1, reads KAGVTQTPRYLIKTRGQQVTLSCSPISGHRSVSWYQQTPGQGLQFLFEYFSETQRNKGNFPGRFSGRQFSNSRSEMNVSTLELGDSALYLCASSLEGGGYNEQFFGPGTRLTVL.

A few counts support this clone. The chain couples TRBV2 to TRBJ2-4, with D tentatively TRBD1 or TRBD2 (5 bases each). Germline V gene sequence: CDR1 SNHLY, CDR2 FYNNEI. The CDR3 covers 16 residues. The ends were cut back, 7 bases at V and 2 bases at J, with 18 bases in the middle. CDR3 in amino acids: CASNRGREFSKNIQYF. CDR3 nucleotide sequence: TGTGCCAGCAACCGGGGCAGGGAGTTTTCCAAAAACATTCAGTACTTC.

The sample holds many counts of this clone. The chain joins TRBV18 to TRBJ1-1; D unresolved. The germline V gene encodes CDR1 KGHSH and CDR2 LQKENI. V was cut by 3 bases and J by 3 bases, with 11 bases left in between. The CDR3 covers 14 residues. CDR3 nucleotide sequence: TGTGCCAGCTCACCTAGCCAGGCGGACACTGAAGCTTTCTTT. Amino acids: CASSPSQADTEAFF.